A selection of T cell receptor beta chains follows, all from one sample in a study of blood T cell repertoires in COVID-19. Assay used: immunoSEQ multiplex PCR; TCRdb lists only in-frame clones, some missing. The sample lists under 300,000 clones; 80% to 95% were seen once. Sequencing was done on a sample of peripheral blood. These receptors were collected from a man aged 25 to 45 with COVID-19, enrolled during active disease. The CDR3 runs from the conserved cysteine through the conserved F or W. Fields, in order: clone size, J gene, CDR3 length, V gene, D gene, CDR3 DNA, CDR3 protein. The D gene is left open where the match is weak. Only some rows state a clone size, as once, few, many or a class for expanded clones.

clone_size: .; j_call: TRBJ1-6; cdr3_length: 15; v_call: TRBV5-1; d_call: .; cdr3_nt: TGCGCCAGCAGCTTGGACAGGGTAGATAATTCACCCCTCCACTTT; cdr3_aa: CASSLDRVDNSPLHF
clone_size: few; j_call: TRBJ1-2; cdr3_length: 19; v_call: TRBV9; d_call: TRBD1; cdr3_nt: TGTGCCAGCAGCTCAACTCTGGGGACAGGGGTATCGAGGGGCGAGGGCTACACCTTC; cdr3_aa: CASSSTLGTGVSRGEGYTF
clone_size: .; j_call: TRBJ2-5; cdr3_length: 13; v_call: TRBV5-1; d_call: TRBD1; cdr3_nt: TGCGCCAGCAGCACAGGGGGCCAGGAGACCCAGTACTTC; cdr3_aa: CASSTGGQETQYF
clone_size: .; j_call: TRBJ1-5; cdr3_length: 16; v_call: TRBV28; d_call: TRBD1; cdr3_nt: TGTGCCAGCAGTTTAAGTCCCGGGACAGTCTATCAGCCCCAGCATTTT; cdr3_aa: CASSLSPGTVYQPQHF
clone_size: .; j_call: TRBJ2-7; cdr3_length: 17; v_call: TRBV2; d_call: TRBD1; cdr3_nt: TGTGCCAGCGGGGGACAGGGCAGGACTGGGCACTCCTACGAGCAGTACTTC; cdr3_aa: CASGGQGRTGHSYEQYF
clone_size: .; j_call: TRBJ1-6; cdr3_length: 16; v_call: TRBV2; d_call: TRBD1; cdr3_nt: TGTGCCAGCAGTGAAGAAGGGACAGGGGATAATTCACCCCTCCACTTT; cdr3_aa: CASSEEGTGDNSPLHF
clone_size: .; j_call: TRBJ2-5; cdr3_length: 15; v_call: TRBV13; d_call: TRBD2; cdr3_nt: TGTGCCAGCAGCTCCGGACTAGCGGGACAAGAGACCCAGTACTTC; cdr3_aa: CASSSGLAGQETQYF
clone_size: .; j_call: TRBJ2-5; cdr3_length: 16; v_call: TRBV7-9; d_call: TRBD2; cdr3_nt: TGTGCCAGCAGTCCCCTTAGCGGGGGGAACCAAGAGACCCAGTACTTC; cdr3_aa: CASSPLSGGNQETQYF
clone_size: .; j_call: TRBJ2-3; cdr3_length: 15; v_call: TRBV4-2; d_call: .; cdr3_nt: TGTGCCAGCAGCCAAGATTTCTCCCCCGGGGATACGCAGTATTTT; cdr3_aa: CASSQDFSPGDTQYF
clone_size: few; j_call: TRBJ1-2; cdr3_length: 14; v_call: TRBV28; d_call: TRBD1; cdr3_nt: TGTGCCAGCAGTCTACAGGGGGCGCAGGGTGGCTACACCTTC; cdr3_aa: CASSLQGAQGGYTF
clone_size: .; j_call: TRBJ2-7; cdr3_length: 13; v_call: TRBV5-6; d_call: TRBD1; cdr3_nt: TGTGCCAGCAGCTGGACAGGGTCTTACGAGCAGTACTTC; cdr3_aa: CASSWTGSYEQYF
clone_size: .; j_call: TRBJ1-2; cdr3_length: 15; v_call: TRBV12-5; d_call: TRBD1; cdr3_nt: TGTGCTAGTGGGAGGACAGGGACAGCTCGGTATGGCTACACCTTC; cdr3_aa: CASGRTGTARYGYTF
clone_size: .; j_call: TRBJ2-5; cdr3_length: 14; v_call: TRBV5-1; d_call: TRBD1; cdr3_nt: TGCGCCAGCAGCTTCGGACAGGGGAGGGAGACCCAGTACTTC; cdr3_aa: CASSFGQGRETQYF
clone_size: .; j_call: TRBJ2-7; cdr3_length: 15; v_call: TRBV7-9; d_call: TRBD1; cdr3_nt: TGTGCCAGCAGCTACGGGGACAGGAGCTCCTACGAGCAGTACTTC; cdr3_aa: CASSYGDRSSYEQYF
clone_size: .; j_call: TRBJ2-2; cdr3_length: 15; v_call: TRBV5-6; d_call: .; cdr3_nt: TGTGCCAGCAGCCGAGGCCTTGGGGCCACCGGGGAGCTGTTTTTT; cdr3_aa: CASSRGLGATGELFF
clone_size: .; j_call: TRBJ2-5; cdr3_length: 13; v_call: TRBV12-3/TRBV12-4; d_call: .; cdr3_nt: TGTGCCAGCAGTGCGGGGACCACCGAGACCCAGTACTTC; cdr3_aa: CASSAGTTETQYF
clone_size: .; j_call: TRBJ1-2; cdr3_length: 15; v_call: TRBV4-1; d_call: .; cdr3_nt: TGCGCCAGCAGCCAAGGGATCGACAGAAACTATGGCTACACCTTC; cdr3_aa: CASSQGIDRNYGYTF
clone_size: .; j_call: TRBJ1-2; cdr3_length: 15; v_call: TRBV19; d_call: TRBD1; cdr3_nt: TGTGCCAGTAGTCCTCCACAGGGGCGATTCTATGGCTACACCTTC; cdr3_aa: CASSPPQGRFYGYTF
clone_size: .; j_call: TRBJ2-1; cdr3_length: 16; v_call: TRBV4-1; d_call: TRBD2; cdr3_nt: TGCGCCAGCAGCCCCCGGACTAGCGGGGTTGGTAATGAGCAGTTCTTC; cdr3_aa: CASSPRTSGVGNEQFF
clone_size: .; j_call: TRBJ2-7; cdr3_length: 18; v_call: TRBV7-2; d_call: .; cdr3_nt: TGTGCCAGCAGCTTAGACAAAAAAAGCGCTAGGAGCTCCTACGAGCAGTACTTC; cdr3_aa: CASSLDKKSARSSYEQYF
clone_size: .; j_call: TRBJ1-5; cdr3_length: 15; v_call: TRBV4-1; d_call: .; cdr3_nt: TGCGCCAGCAGCCAAGCCGAGGGACATAAGCAGCCCCAGCATTTT; cdr3_aa: CASSQAEGHKQPQHF
clone_size: .; j_call: TRBJ1-1; cdr3_length: 13; v_call: TRBV27; d_call: .; cdr3_nt: TGTGCCAGCAGCTCCCTCGGGAACACTGAAGCTTTCTTT; cdr3_aa: CASSSLGNTEAFF
clone_size: .; j_call: TRBJ2-4; cdr3_length: 14; v_call: TRBV9; d_call: .; cdr3_nt: TGTGCCAGCAGCCCTTCTGCGGGCAAAAACATTCAGTACTTC; cdr3_aa: CASSPSAGKNIQYF
clone_size: .; j_call: TRBJ2-1; cdr3_length: 15; v_call: TRBV3-1/TRBV3-2; d_call: .; cdr3_nt: TGTGCCAGCAGCCAAGGGCGGGGGCCCTACAATGAGCAGTTCTTC; cdr3_aa: CASSQGRGPYNEQFF
clone_size: .; j_call: TRBJ2-1; cdr3_length: 15; v_call: TRBV6-5; d_call: TRBD2; cdr3_nt: TGTGCCAGCAGCCGACCGGGGGGAGTCTACAATGAGCAGTTCTTC; cdr3_aa: CASSRPGGVYNEQFF
clone_size: .; j_call: TRBJ1-1; cdr3_length: 15; v_call: TRBV6-5; d_call: TRBD1; cdr3_nt: TGTGCCAGCAGTCGCCAGACAGGGCTCAACACTGAAGCTTTCTTT; cdr3_aa: CASSRQTGLNTEAFF
clone_size: .; j_call: TRBJ2-4; cdr3_length: 12; v_call: TRBV10-3; d_call: .; cdr3_nt: TGTGCCACCCTGGGCAGGAAAAACATTCAGTACTTC; cdr3_aa: CATLGRKNIQYF
clone_size: .; j_call: TRBJ2-2; cdr3_length: 16; v_call: TRBV19; d_call: TRBD1; cdr3_nt: TGTGCCTCCTCAACCCAGGGGGCGGAGGTGGCCGGGGAGCTGTTTTTT; cdr3_aa: CASSTQGAEVAGELFF
clone_size: .; j_call: TRBJ2-1; cdr3_length: 17; v_call: TRBV30; d_call: TRBD2; cdr3_nt: TGTGCCTGGAGTAGGGGCCTACTAGCGGGGCTAAACAATGAGCAGTTCTTC; cdr3_aa: CAWSRGLLAGLNNEQFF
clone_size: .; j_call: TRBJ2-3; cdr3_length: 14; v_call: TRBV7-3; d_call: .; cdr3_nt: TGTGCCAGCAGCCTAGGGACAAATCCAGATACGCAGTATTTT; cdr3_aa: CASSLGTNPDTQYF
clone_size: .; j_call: TRBJ1-1; cdr3_length: 13; v_call: TRBV10-3; d_call: TRBD1; cdr3_nt: TGTGCCATCAGTGAGACAGGGGGCACTGAAGCTTTCTTT; cdr3_aa: CAISETGGTEAFF
clone_size: .; j_call: TRBJ2-1; cdr3_length: 14; v_call: TRBV2; d_call: .; cdr3_nt: TGTGCCAGCATGGAGGATGCCGCCTACAATGAGCAGTTCTTC; cdr3_aa: CASMEDAAYNEQFF
clone_size: .; j_call: TRBJ1-2; cdr3_length: 14; v_call: TRBV9; d_call: .; cdr3_nt: TGTGCCAGCAGCGTATCCCCGAGTAACTCGGGCTACACCTTC; cdr3_aa: CASSVSPSNSGYTF
clone_size: .; j_call: TRBJ2-7; cdr3_length: 19; v_call: TRBV3-1/TRBV3-2; d_call: TRBD2; cdr3_nt: TGTGCCAGCAGCCAAGCCCCGGGACTAGCGGGGGGGCCTCTGTACGAGCAGTACTTC; cdr3_aa: CASSQAPGLAGGPLYEQYF
clone_size: .; j_call: TRBJ2-2; cdr3_length: 14; v_call: TRBV5-5; d_call: .; cdr3_nt: TGTGCCAGCAGCCAAACAGGGACCACCGGGGAGCTGTTTTTT; cdr3_aa: CASSQTGTTGELFF
clone_size: .; j_call: TRBJ1-2; cdr3_length: 14; v_call: TRBV5-1; d_call: .; cdr3_nt: TGCGCCAGCAGCCCGACGACAGTGAACTATGGCTACACCTTC; cdr3_aa: CASSPTTVNYGYTF
clone_size: .; j_call: TRBJ2-3; cdr3_length: 16; v_call: TRBV9; d_call: TRBD1; cdr3_nt: TGTGCCAGCAGCGTAGGGGGACAGGGGGCAACAGATACGCAGTATTTT; cdr3_aa: CASSVGGQGATDTQYF
clone_size: .; j_call: TRBJ2-7; cdr3_length: 13; v_call: TRBV5-1; d_call: .; cdr3_nt: TGCGCCAGCAGCCGGGACACAACCTACGAGCAGTACTTC; cdr3_aa: CASSRDTTYEQYF
clone_size: .; j_call: TRBJ1-2; cdr3_length: 14; v_call: TRBV3-1/TRBV3-2; d_call: .; cdr3_nt: TGTGCCAGCAGCCGCACGACAAATACTTATGGCTACACCTTC; cdr3_aa: CASSRTTNTYGYTF
clone_size: .; j_call: TRBJ2-7; cdr3_length: 15; v_call: TRBV5-6; d_call: .; cdr3_nt: TGTGCCAGCAGCTTGTGGACGGGGGGCCGCTACGAGCAGTACTTC; cdr3_aa: CASSLWTGGRYEQYF
clone_size: .; j_call: TRBJ1-2; cdr3_length: 15; v_call: TRBV19; d_call: TRBD1; cdr3_nt: TGTGCCAGTAGTCTCCGACAGGGTGGGGGAAATGGCTACACCTTC; cdr3_aa: CASSLRQGGGNGYTF
clone_size: .; j_call: TRBJ2-1; cdr3_length: 20; v_call: TRBV5-4; d_call: TRBD2; cdr3_nt: TGTGCCAGCAGACCTTCCCTAGCGGGGGGGCGGAAAGGACCGGTGAATGAGCAGTTCTTC; cdr3_aa: CASRPSLAGGRKGPVNEQFF
clone_size: .; j_call: TRBJ1-6; cdr3_length: 15; v_call: TRBV6-1; d_call: .; cdr3_nt: TGTGCCAGCAGTGAAGCCAACTCCTATAATTCACCCCTCCACTTT; cdr3_aa: CASSEANSYNSPLHF